The sequence of this T cell receptor (beta chain) was determined in a study of cytomegalovirus exposure and HLA in healthy donors. Study findings and constraints: Later genetic work tied a missense DCLRE1C variant to beta-chain V and J trimming.

In its sample, this clone was seen a few times. The antigen is unknown. The CDR3 runs to 16 residues. Germline V lookup: CDR1 WNHNN, CDR2 SYGVQD (reference sequence). V was clipped by 8 bases and J by 5 bases; unmatched bases: 14. Researchers ran the PCR with 60 Vbeta and 13 Jbeta primers. Produced via immunoSEQ multiplex PCR; TCRdb's table is partial and in-frame only. The repertoire holds 90,000 to 150,000 clones, with 15% to 19% as singletons. The clonotype was recovered from a woman between 18 and 29 years old in good health and CMV-seronegative. V usage is TRBV10-1 and J usage is TRBJ1-2, with TRBD1 matching 10 bases. The sequencing sample was made of PBMCs. In nucleotides, the CDR3 is TGCGCCAGCTCGGGACAGGGGCCATCCCTTGAGTATGGCTACACCTTC. Protein: CASSGQGPSLEYGYTF.